This T cell receptor (beta chain) was captured in a study of T cells in Graves' hyperthyroidism and ophthalmopathy (dated by TCRdb to the late 2010s). About the investigation overall: Peripheral blood was sampled at the time of initial diagnosis, prior to any treatment. To identify TCR V-J signatures that set the groups apart, the researchers used a discovery cohort of about a hundred patients, made up of 40 to 45 with Graves' ophthalmopathy and some 60 with stable Graves' hyperthyroidism. Prospective prediction of ophthalmopathy was tested in an independent validation cohort of approximately 18 hyperthyroidism patients and 15 to 17 patients who later progressed to ophthalmopathy. The roughly 99 discovery patients were divided at random into training and test sets in a 7:3 ratio. In about 6 Graves' hyperthyroidism patients, the study also compared T-cell repertoires from thyroid tissue with T-cell repertoires from blood. After sampling, hyperthyroidism patients received methimazole starting at 30 mg daily, and ophthalmopathy patients received high-dose intravenous methylprednisolone. According to the paper, TCR Vbeta CDR3 sequencing was carried out on 135 peripheral blood samples, which came from fewer than 50 ophthalmopathy, 75 to 80 hyperthyroidism and about 17 progressor patients. Study-wide conclusions, independent of this receptor: No statistical method was used to set the sample size in advance, and investigators knew the group allocation. Most expanded thyroid clonotypes (frequency above 0.001) were also found in blood, which suggests that blood repertoires may mirror thyroid immune responses. In cross-validation, a model built on a 13 V-J signature told ophthalmopathy apart from stable hyperthyroidism with over 85% sensitivity and roughly 83% specificity, and in testing the same model reached 80%/75%. In validation, the model predicted progression to ophthalmopathy with 55% to 71% sensitivity and roughly 72% specificity, a median of about six months before onset.

From V the trimming removes 6 bases and from J it removes 6 bases, while the gene matches leave 5 bases of the junction unaccounted for. From cysteine to phenylalanine, the CDR3 is 15 amino acids long. Just CDR3 DNA is preserved here, 45 bases in frame from base 1. As encoded in the germline V gene (reference sequence), CDR1 is LGHDT while CDR2 is YNNKEL. This clonotype has at least ten counts. The antigen this receptor binds is unknown. The sample holds no much larger clone one base away, and base qualities are not on file. TCR beta CDR3 regions were amplified from RNA transcripts. The TCR CDR3 was subjected to a first round of RT-PCR using the HTBI primer set and the Qiagen OneStep RT-PCR kit. The libraries were constructed in a second round of multiplex PCR and then size-selected and purified. Paired-end sequencing of the libraries was performed with 100 bp reads on an Illumina HiSeq2000. On the authors' methods: SOAPnuke was used to process the raw data, throwing out any read that contained adapters or uncalled bases, had a mean Phred below 15, or lacked an exact constant-primer or identifier match. High-quality paired reads were merged with COPE v1.2.5, and unique nucleotide sequences were defined as clonotypes. MiTCR v1.1 was used to align the clonotypes against IMGT TRBV, TRBD and TRBJ reference segments. Only V-J combinations with frequency above 0.0001, covering about 99% of repertoires, were analysed. The TCS score was defined as the ratio of F50 (clonal expansion) to E x V (chaos), calculated using BLOSUM62-based TCRdist between CDR3 peptides within each V-J. Welch's t-statistics and random forest reduced around 550 V-J features to 13, which were used in a naive Bayes classifier (R e1071). The public reads were reprocessed in TCRdb via fastp at Q25 and MiXCR, keeping in-frame beta chains. Under each unique CDR3 protein, matching rows form one entry showing the most common genes and DNA. The V and J calls, along with clone size, are taken from TCRdb and not from the paper's own processing. Present in this sample are about 300,000 distinct CDR3 sequences, roughly a fifth of which were seen just once. Under 45% of the sample rests with the top ten.

Ophthalmopathy patients had moderately to severely active disease, Clinical Activity Score of at least 3, NOSPECS grade of at least 4, and duration under 3 months. Exclusion was applied to patients with uncontrolled infections, other autoimmune diseases, pregnancy or lactation. Diagnoses were established on the basis of clinical symptoms, serum thyroxine and TRAb, thyroid ultrasound, and orbital computed tomography. Ficoll-Paque density gradient centrifugation was used to isolate PBMCs from about 9.4 ml of fresh peripheral blood. Total RNA was extracted using Trizol reagent, and RNA quality was assessed on an Agilent 2100 Bioanalyzer.

The sequence came from a man aged 50 to 60 with Graves' ophthalmopathy. The V and J genes are TRBV3-1 and TRBJ2-1; 13 of the junction bases match TRBD2. The sample comprised blood. The CDR3 reads CASRRTSGRINEQFF. The DNA sequence reads TGTGCCAGCAGACGGACTAGCGGGAGAATCAATGAGCAGTTCTTC.